A single sample is the source of the 9 T cell receptor beta chains below, sequenced in a study of T-cell memory formation after mild COVID-19. Using its own MiXCR run on the 5' RACE reads, TCRdb lists one record per CDR3 protein. The table has approximately 350,000 distinct CDR3 sequences, 10% to 15% seen once; the top ten hold 20% to 25%. Sample: PBMCs or a T cell subset sorted from them (not recorded which). The receptor source for this set is a man between 18 and 35 years old who had mild COVID-19 (a few samples of this study predate the infection). Cell type and time point are not known.

In its sample, this clonotype was seen a few times. This rearrangement joins TRBV29-1 to TRBJ2-3, with 7 bases identical to TRBD1. The CDR3 is 13 amino acids. In germline, CDR1 is SQVTM, CDR2 ANQGSEA. V gave up 6 bases and J gave up 5 bases; unmatched junction bases: 8. The CDR3 is CSVMRGRGDTQYF. Written as DNA, the CDR3 is TGCAGCGTGATGAGGGGGCGCGGAGATACGCAGTATTTT.

J is TRBJ2-7 and V is TRBV5-5, with 9 bases identical to TRBD1. This CDR3 has 15 amino acids. Germline V gene lookup returns CDR1 SGHKS and CDR2 YYEKEE (reference sequence). The junction had 6 bases not matched to a gene; V was cut back by 1 base and J by 4 bases. The CDR3 region is CASSLLQGAQYEQYV. The CDR3 DNA reads TGTGCCAGCAGCTTGCTACAGGGGGCCCAGTACGAGCAGTACGTC.

The chain links TRBV2 to TRBJ2-5, with a tentative D call TRBD1 (5 bases). Germline V gives CDR1 SNHLY, CDR2 FYNNEI. Between the trimmed V and J ends, which lost 3 bases and 1 base, there was a span of 9 bases. This CDR3 spans 14 amino acids. CDR3 in DNA: TGTGCCAGCAGTGACTCCAGGGCCCAAGAGACCCAGTACTTC. It yields the protein CASSDSRAQETQYF. The full variable domain, completed using reference TRBV2 and TRBJ2-5, is EPEVTQTPSHQVTQMGQEVILRCVPISNHLYFYWYRQILGQKVEFLVSFYNNEISEKSEIFDDQFSVERPDGSNFTLKIRSTKLEDSAMYFCASSDSRAQETQYFGPGTRLLVL.

The sample holds many counts of this clonotype. The genes are TRBV6-5 and TRBJ1-1, with 8 bases aligning to TRBD1. This CDR3 is built from 16 residues. Germline trimming cut 0 bases from V and 5 bases from J; bases unmatched to any gene: 8. Looked up from germline, CDR1 is MNHEY and CDR2 is SVGAGI. In nucleotides, the CDR3 is TGTGCCAGCAGTTACTCGGCAGGGGGCCAGGGAACTGAAGCTTTCTTT. This gives the protein CASSYSAGGQGTEAFF.

The table lists this clonotype with many counts. The gene calls are TRBV25-1 and TRBJ1-1; D is possibly TRBD1 (5 bases). V dropped 2 bases and J dropped 8 bases, with 15 bases sitting between them. Germline-derived CDR1 and CDR2 are MGHDK and SYGVNS. The CDR3 is made up of 14 amino acids. This CDR3 is CASSEEGGGVEAFF. The CDR3 nucleotides read TGTGCCAGCAGTGAAGAGGGTGGGGGGGTCGAAGCTTTCTTT.

The CDR3 loop is CASSSGTGESAFF. DNA for the CDR3: TGTGCCAGCAGCTCCGGGACAGGGGAGTCAGCTTTCTTT. The chain employs TRBV7-3 and TRBJ1-1; TRBD1 agrees at 10 bases. The CDR3 consists of 13 residues. After removal of 4 bases from V and 10 bases from J, the junction contained 6 bases not matched to a gene. Per germline, CDR1 SGHTA and CDR2 FQGTGA.

The chain links TRBV3-1 to TRBJ2-1, with D possibly being TRBD2 (5 bases). V was shortened by 2 bases and J by 7 bases, with 6 bases between the two germline ends. This CDR3 comprises 12 residues. Germline CDR1 is LGHDT and CDR2 is YNNKEL (reference sequence). The CDR3, as DNA: TGTGCCAGCAGCCAATGGGAGAATGAGCAGTTCTTC. It encodes CASSQWENEQFF.

The chain employs TRBV29-1 and TRBJ1-1, with 7 bases fitting TRBD1. The J segment lost 3 bases and the V segment lost 5 bases, leaving 3 bases of the junction unmatched. The germline V gene encodes CDR1 SQVTM and CDR2 ANQGSEA. This CDR3 has 12 residues. DNA for the CDR3: TGCAGCGTTAGCAGGGGGGACACTGAAGCTTTCTTT. As protein: CSVSRGDTEAFF.

This chain joins TRBV5-1 and TRBJ1-5; D perhaps matches TRBD1 (6 bases). The CDR3 is 15 amino acids. CDR1 SGHRS and CDR2 YFSETQ come from the germline V gene. With 0 bases removed from V and 4 bases from J, the gap between germline ends came to 11 bases. The CDR3 spells CASSLAGARNQPQHF. CDR3 DNA: TGCGCCAGCAGCTTGGCGGGGGCTCGGAATCAGCCCCAGCATTTT.